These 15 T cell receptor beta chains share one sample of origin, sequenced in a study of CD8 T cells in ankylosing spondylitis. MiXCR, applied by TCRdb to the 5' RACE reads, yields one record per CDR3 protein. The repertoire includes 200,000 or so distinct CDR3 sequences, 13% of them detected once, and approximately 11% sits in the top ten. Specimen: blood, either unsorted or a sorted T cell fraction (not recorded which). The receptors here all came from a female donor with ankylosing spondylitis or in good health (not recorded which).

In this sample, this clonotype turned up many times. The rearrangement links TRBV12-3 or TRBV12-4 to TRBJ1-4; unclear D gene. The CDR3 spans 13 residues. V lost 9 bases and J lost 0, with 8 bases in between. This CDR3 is CASGVATNEKLFF. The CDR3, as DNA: TGTGCCAGTGGGGTGGCAACTAATGAAAAACTGTTTTTT.

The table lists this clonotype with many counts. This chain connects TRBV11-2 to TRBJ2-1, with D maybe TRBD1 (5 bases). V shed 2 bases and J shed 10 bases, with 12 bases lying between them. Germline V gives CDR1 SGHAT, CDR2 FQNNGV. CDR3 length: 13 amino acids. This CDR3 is CASSLPRVDEQFF. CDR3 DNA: TGTGCCAGCAGCTTACCCAGGGTGGACGAGCAGTTCTTC.

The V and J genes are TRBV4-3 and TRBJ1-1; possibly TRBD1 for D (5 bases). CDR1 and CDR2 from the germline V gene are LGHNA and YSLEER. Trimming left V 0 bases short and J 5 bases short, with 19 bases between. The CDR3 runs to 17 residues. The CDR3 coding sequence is TGCGCCAGCAGCCAAGATTGGGGGGAAGGGGTAAAAACTGAAGCTTTCTTT. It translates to CASSQDWGEGVKTEAFF.

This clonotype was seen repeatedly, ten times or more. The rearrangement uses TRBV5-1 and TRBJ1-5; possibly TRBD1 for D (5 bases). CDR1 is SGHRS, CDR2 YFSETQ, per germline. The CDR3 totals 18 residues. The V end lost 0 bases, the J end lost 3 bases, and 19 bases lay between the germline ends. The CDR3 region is CASSLVPHGTANNQPQHF. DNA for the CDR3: TGCGCCAGCAGCTTGGTCCCCCACGGGACGGCTAACAATCAGCCCCAGCATTTT. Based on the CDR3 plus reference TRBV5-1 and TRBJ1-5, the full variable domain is KAGVTQTPRYLIKTRGQQVTLSCSPISGHRSVSWYQQTPGQGLQFLFEYFSETQRNKGNFPGRFSGRQFSNSRSEMNVSTLELGDSALYLCASSLVPHGTANNQPQHFGDGTRLSIL.

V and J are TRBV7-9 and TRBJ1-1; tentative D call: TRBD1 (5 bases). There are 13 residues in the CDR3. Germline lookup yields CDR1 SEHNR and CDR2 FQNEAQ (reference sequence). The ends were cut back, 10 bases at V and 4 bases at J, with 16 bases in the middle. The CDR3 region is CAIGGGSRTEAFF. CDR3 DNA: TGTGCCATTGGGGGGGGGAGTCGCACTGAAGCTTTCTTT.

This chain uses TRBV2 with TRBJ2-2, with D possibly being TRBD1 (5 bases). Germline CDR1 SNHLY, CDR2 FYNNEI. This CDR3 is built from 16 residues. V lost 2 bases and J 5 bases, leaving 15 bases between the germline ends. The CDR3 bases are TGTGCCAGCAGTGAACAGTCCAGGGTGGTAACCGGGGAGCTGTTTTTT. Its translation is CASSEQSRVVTGELFF.

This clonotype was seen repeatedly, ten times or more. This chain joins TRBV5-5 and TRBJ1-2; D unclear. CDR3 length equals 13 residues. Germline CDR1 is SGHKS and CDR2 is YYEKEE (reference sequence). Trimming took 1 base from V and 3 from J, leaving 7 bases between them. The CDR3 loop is CASSLTPDYGYTF. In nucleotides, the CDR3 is TGTGCCAGCAGCTTGACGCCAGACTATGGCTACACCTTC.

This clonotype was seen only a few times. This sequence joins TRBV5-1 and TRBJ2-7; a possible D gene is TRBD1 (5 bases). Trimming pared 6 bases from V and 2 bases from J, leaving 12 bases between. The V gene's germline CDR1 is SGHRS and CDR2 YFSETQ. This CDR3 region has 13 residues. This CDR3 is CASKAGMPYEQYF. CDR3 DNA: TGCGCCAGCAAGGCAGGGATGCCCTACGAGCAGTACTTC.

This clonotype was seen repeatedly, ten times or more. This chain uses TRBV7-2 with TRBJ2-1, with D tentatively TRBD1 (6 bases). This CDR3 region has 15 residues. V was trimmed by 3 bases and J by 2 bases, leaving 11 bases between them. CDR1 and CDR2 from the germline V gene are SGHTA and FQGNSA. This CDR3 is CASSFSGHPYNEQFF. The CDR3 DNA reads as TGTGCCAGCAGCTTTTCGGGACACCCCTACAATGAGCAGTTCTTC.

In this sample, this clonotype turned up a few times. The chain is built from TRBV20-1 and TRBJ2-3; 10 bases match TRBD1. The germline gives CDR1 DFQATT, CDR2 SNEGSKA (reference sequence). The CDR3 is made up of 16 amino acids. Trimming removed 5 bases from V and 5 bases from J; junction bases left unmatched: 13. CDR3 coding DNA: TGCAGTGCTGTCGGGACAGGGGTAGTGAGGAGAGATACGCAGTATTTT. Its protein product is CSAVGTGVVRRDTQYF.

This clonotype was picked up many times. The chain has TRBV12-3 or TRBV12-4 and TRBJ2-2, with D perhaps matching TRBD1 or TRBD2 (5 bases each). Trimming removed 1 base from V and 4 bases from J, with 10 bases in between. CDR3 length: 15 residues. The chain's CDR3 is CASSLGSGTTGELFF. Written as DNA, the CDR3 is TGTGCCAGCAGTTTAGGTTCAGGGACCACCGGGGAGCTGTTTTTT.

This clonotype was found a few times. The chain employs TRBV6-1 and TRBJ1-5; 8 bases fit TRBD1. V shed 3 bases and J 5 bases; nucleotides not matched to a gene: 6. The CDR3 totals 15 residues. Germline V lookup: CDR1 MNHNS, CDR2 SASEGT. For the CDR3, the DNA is TGTGCCAGCAGTGATCCCCGACAGGGGCATCAGCCCCAGCATTTT. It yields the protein CASSDPRQGHQPQHF.

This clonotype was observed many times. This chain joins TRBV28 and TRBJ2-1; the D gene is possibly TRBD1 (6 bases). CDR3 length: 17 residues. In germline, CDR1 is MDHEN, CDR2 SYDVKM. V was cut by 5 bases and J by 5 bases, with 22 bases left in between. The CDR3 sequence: CASSPSQGSPLDNEQFF. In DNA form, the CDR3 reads TGTGCCAGCAGTCCTAGCCAGGGGTCCCCCCTTGACAATGAGCAGTTCTTC.

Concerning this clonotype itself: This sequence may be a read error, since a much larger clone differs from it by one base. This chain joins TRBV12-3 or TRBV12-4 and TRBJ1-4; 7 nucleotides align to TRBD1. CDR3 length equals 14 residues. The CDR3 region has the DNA TGTGCCAGCAGTTTAATGGCAGGGGGTGAAAAACTGATTTTT. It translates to CASSLMAGGEKLIF.

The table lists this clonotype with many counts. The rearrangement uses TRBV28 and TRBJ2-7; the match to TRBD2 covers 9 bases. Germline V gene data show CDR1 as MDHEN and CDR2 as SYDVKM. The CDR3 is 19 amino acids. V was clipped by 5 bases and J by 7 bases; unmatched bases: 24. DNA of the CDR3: TGTGCCAGCAGTACTTACTGGGAGCGGGAGGTCCGCGGGGTGTGTGAGCAGTACTTC. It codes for CASSTYWEREVRGVCEQYF.